This T cell receptor beta chain came from a study of shared clonotypes between healthy human individuals. Germline V CDR1 and CDR2: SGHVS, FQNEAQ. This CDR3 is 14 amino acids long. Trimming took 5 bases from V and 2 from J; bases not matched to a gene: 4. Comment on this clone: Other nucleotide sequences in the sample specify the same CDR3.

Repertoires were generated with immunoSEQ multiplex PCR, while TCRdb's copy carries only in-frame clones and drops some. The sample carries 2,500,000 or so clones, 90% to 95% recorded once. The sequenced sample consisted of naive CD4+ T cells from PBMCs. As to subset: CD45RA+ positively selected. This sequence originates from a man between 18 and 29 years old in good health. Some clones in this sample may be carry-over from other donors' samples. This sequence joins TRBV7-8 and TRBJ1-2, with 8 positions matching TRBD1. The CDR3 coding sequence is TGTGCCAGCAGCCCTGGACAGGGAAACTATGGCTACACCTTC. This codes for CASSPGQGNYGYTF.